The 28 T cell receptor beta chains given below trace back to one sample, sequenced in a study of shared clonotypes between healthy human individuals. Sequencing used immunoSEQ multiplex PCR; TCRdb keeps in-frame clones, though not all of them. The sample holds approximately 470,000 clones, over 70% seen once. Specimen: PBMCs. These receptors originate from a woman aged 40 to 49 in good health. Some clones in this sample may be carry-over from other donors' samples.

This clone came up once. The likely explanation is a read error, given a far larger clone one base away. The V call is TRBV2, the J call TRBJ2-3; no clear D gene. The V gene lost 8 bases and the J gene lost 5 bases, with 14 bases spanning the gap. This CDR3 comprises 13 residues. Germline CDR1 and CDR2: SNHLY and FYNNEI. Here the CDR3 DNA reads TGTGCCAGCCTGCAGAGTGCAGGAGATACGCAGTATTTT. It codes for CASLQSAGDTQYF.

Concerning this clone: A far larger clone is a single base away, which makes a read error likely. The CDR3: CTSSKGQSEAFF. CDR3 nucleotides: TGTACCAGCAGTAAGGGACAGTCTGAAGCTTTCTTT. The V and J genes are TRBV28 and TRBJ1-1; 7 positions match TRBD1. CDR3 length: 12 amino acids. CDR1 and CDR2 from the germline V gene are MDHEN and SYDVKM.

CDR3 sequence (DNA): TGTGCCAGCAGCTTCTGGGGGAATGAAGCTTTCTTT. Translated, it gives CASSFWGNEAFF. The chain joins TRBV11-2 to TRBJ1-1; maybe TRBD1 (5 bases). Per the germline V gene, CDR1 is SGHAT and CDR2 is FQNNGV. V was trimmed by 3 bases and J by 7 bases, leaving 9 bases between them. This CDR3 comprises 12 residues.

In its sample, this clone was seen a few times. J is TRBJ2-3 and V is TRBV6-5, with TRBD1 matching 7 bases. Germline trimming cut 6 bases from V and 5 bases from J; bases unmatched to any gene: 8. CDR1 and CDR2 (germline): MNHEY, SVGAGI. This CDR3 contains 14 residues. The CDR3 is CASRLSTGLDTQYF. The CDR3, as DNA: TGTGCCAGCAGATTATCGACAGGGCTAGATACGCAGTATTTT.

The rearrangement uses TRBV7-8 and TRBJ1-2; the D is unclear. From germline, CDR1 is SGHVS and CDR2 FQNEAQ. CDR3 size: 13 residues. V shed 4 bases and J shed 8 bases, with 14 bases lying between them. For the CDR3, the DNA is TGTGCCAGCAGCTCCACCAGAGAGGGAGGCTACACCTTC. This translates into CASSSTREGGYTF.

This chain links TRBV28 with TRBJ1-5, with D possibly being TRBD1 (5 bases). Germline V CDR1 and CDR2: MDHEN, SYDVKM. The CDR3 is made up of 14 amino acids. The germline V and J ends were trimmed by 3 bases and 3 bases, with 9 bases remaining between them. CDR3 bases: TGTGCCAGCAGTTTTGAACAGGCCAATCAGCCCCAGCATTTT. This encodes CASSFEQANQPQHF.

V and J are TRBV30 and TRBJ1-3; 9 bases are shared with TRBD1. V lost 5 bases, J lost 0 bases, and 2 bases stayed unmatched. CDR3 size: 14 residues. CDR1 GTSNPN and CDR2 SVGIG come from the germline V gene (reference sequence). The CDR3 protein is CAWDRGFSGNTIYF. In nucleotides, the CDR3 is TGTGCCTGGGACAGGGGGTTCTCTGGAAACACCATATATTTT.

DNA for the CDR3: TGTGCCAGCAGCGCAACAGGGGCCGGGAGTGAAAAACTGTTTTTT. Translating it yields CASSATGAGSEKLFF. The chain joins TRBV6-4 to TRBJ1-4; TRBD1 matches 7 bases. There are 15 residues in the CDR3. The junction had 11 bases not matched to a gene; V was cut back by 6 bases and J by 7 bases. Germline V CDR1 and CDR2: MRHNA, SNTAGT.

The sample holds a few counts of this clone. The V and J genes are TRBV6-1 and TRBJ1-5; D gene uncertain. V was trimmed by 4 bases and J by 6 bases, leaving 13 bases between them. CDR1 and CDR2 (germline): MNHNS, SASEGT. This CDR3 is built from 14 residues. The CDR3 loop is CASSGAPDVQPQHF. DNA for the CDR3: TGTGCCAGCAGTGGAGCGCCGGACGTTCAGCCCCAGCATTTT.

This chain joins TRBV28 and TRBJ1-2; D is ambiguous. This CDR3 region has 12 residues. V lost 5 bases and J lost 5, with 9 bases in between. Germline loops: CDR1 MDHEN, CDR2 SYDVKM. The CDR3 DNA follows: TGTGCCAGCAGTCCCCGTGCTTATGGCTACACCTTC. Translating it yields CASSPRAYGYTF.

This chain joins TRBV4-3 and TRBJ1-2; TRBD1 is a possible D gene (5 bases). Trimming took 0 bases from V and 7 from J, leaving 9 bases between them. CDR1 and CDR2 from the germline V gene are LGHNA and YSLEER. CDR3 size: 13 residues. In DNA, the CDR3 is TGCGCCAGCAGCCAAGAAATGGGGCTTGGCTACACCTTC. This sequence encodes CASSQEMGLGYTF.

The V and J genes are TRBV2 and TRBJ2-7; 8 nucleotides line up with TRBD1. Trimming took 4 bases from V and 6 from J; bases not matched to a gene: 5. The CDR3 is made up of 13 amino acids. Germline V gene sequence: CDR1 SNHLY, CDR2 FYNNEI. The CDR3 reads CASSVDRVSEQYF. CDR3 nucleotides: TGTGCCAGCAGTGTGGACAGGGTTTCCGAGCAGTACTTC.

This chain joins TRBV6-4 and TRBJ2-3; TRBD1 agrees at 10 bases. The CDR3 is made up of 16 amino acids. V dropped 6 bases and J dropped 4; count of bases not matched to a gene: 10. Germline loops: CDR1 MRHNA, CDR2 SNTAGT. The CDR3 nucleotides are TGTGCCAGCAGCGCGGAGGGGGACAGGGGAGCAGATACGCAGTATTTT. It specifies CASSAEGDRGADTQYF.

This rearrangement joins TRBV6-6 to TRBJ2-7; D is unresolved. The CDR3 runs 13 residues. V was clipped by 6 bases and J by 4 bases, with 13 bases between them. CDR1 and CDR2 (germline): MNHNY, SVGAGI (reference sequence). The CDR3 region is CASRRLLLYEQYF. CDR3 nucleotide sequence: TGTGCCAGCAGACGTCTCCTGCTGTACGAGCAGTACTTC.

Of note for this clone: This likely stems from a read error, as it lies one base from a far larger clone. At the DNA level, this CDR3 is encoded by other sequences in the same sample as well. The gene calls are TRBV29-1 and TRBJ1-2; weak D call: TRBD1 (5 bases). The CDR3 spans 11 residues. Trimming left V 4 bases short and J 4 bases short, with 7 bases between. CDR1 is SQVTM and CDR2 is ANQGSEA in the germline V gene. CDR3 sequence reads: CSVVGRYGYTF. CDR3 nucleotides: TGCAGCGTTGTGGGACGCTATGGCTACACCTTC.

This chain links TRBV9 with TRBJ2-2; perhaps TRBD1 as D (6 bases). The germline V gene encodes CDR1 SGDLS and CDR2 YYNGEE. Trimming took 4 bases from V and 3 from J, leaving 13 bases between them. The CDR3 covers 15 residues. CDR3 loop: CASSPRRQDTGELFF. In nucleotides, the CDR3 is TGTGCCAGCAGCCCACGAAGACAGGACACCGGGGAGCTGTTTTTT.

The chain joins TRBV28 to TRBJ2-7, with 7 bases aligning to TRBD1. The CDR3 sequence is 15 residues long. V shed 0 bases, J shed 1 base, and the junction held 3 bases outside the gene matches. Germline V CDR1 and CDR2: MDHEN, SYDVKM. The CDR3 DNA reads as TGTGCCAGCAGTTTATGGAGGACAGGATCCTACGAGCAGTACTTC. Residues: CASSLWRTGSYEQYF.

As to this clone: A much larger clone sits a single nucleotide away, making a read error possible. The chain carries TRBV28 and TRBJ2-6, with D perhaps matching TRBD1 (5 bases). The length of the CDR3 is 17 residues. Looked up from germline, CDR1 is MDHEN and CDR2 is SYDVKM. The CDR3 protein is CASSPSAGLSGANVMTF. DNA for the CDR3: TGTGCCAGCAGCCCCTCCGCAGGCCTCTCTGGGGCCAACGTCATGACTTTC.

This rearrangement joins TRBV6-1 to TRBJ2-2, with TRBD1 as a possible D gene (5 bases). Germline V gene data show CDR1 as MNHNS and CDR2 as SASEGT. V was pared by 4 bases and J by 5 bases, with 17 bases between. CDR3 length: 16 amino acids. CDR3 coding DNA: TGTGCCAGCAGTGGGGGCCCCAGACATAATACCGGGGAGCTGTTTTTT. Translated: CASSGGPRHNTGELFF.

The chain links TRBV5-1 to TRBJ2-3; TRBD2 agrees at 11 bases. CDR3 size: 16 residues. Germline loops: CDR1 SGHRS, CDR2 YFSETQ. With V trimmed by 4 bases and J by 0 bases, 4 bases remained unmatched. In DNA, the CDR3 is TGCGCCAGCAGCCCAGGACTAGCGGGCAGCACAGATACGCAGTATTTT. Its translation: CASSPGLAGSTDTQYF.

The chain carries TRBV5-1 and TRBJ1-2; tentatively, D is TRBD1 (6 bases). V was pared by 0 bases and J by 3 bases, with 9 bases between. The CDR3 has 14 residues. Germline CDR1 SGHRS, CDR2 YFSETQ. Written as DNA, the CDR3 is TGCGCCAGCAGCTTGGCGACAGGAGACTATGGCTACACCTTC. Residues: CASSLATGDYGYTF.

The table lists this clone with a few counts. The chain has TRBV2 and TRBJ2-5, with 7 bases identical to TRBD2. Germline loops: CDR1 SNHLY, CDR2 FYNNEI. This CDR3 spans 13 amino acids. V shed 7 bases and J 3 bases; nucleotides not matched to a gene: 5. CDR3 in DNA: TGTGCCAGCAATGTGGCGGGAGAAGAGACCCAGTACTTC. Translation gives CASNVAGEETQYF.

J is TRBJ2-3 and V is TRBV19; no clear D. Germline V lookup: CDR1 LNHDA, CDR2 SQIVND (reference sequence). This CDR3 has 16 residues. Trimming pared 0 bases from V and 1 base from J, leaving 11 bases between. The CDR3 DNA reads as TGTGCCAGTAGTATAGATGTTTTGGTGGGCACAGATACGCAGTATTTT. It yields the protein CASSIDVLVGTDTQYF.

This clone has a handful of counts. The chain couples TRBV2 to TRBJ1-2; D may be TRBD1 (6 bases). V dropped 2 bases and J dropped 2 bases, with 9 bases sitting between them. The CDR3 has 14 amino acids. Germline-derived CDR1 and CDR2 are SNHLY and FYNNEI. CDR3 sequence (DNA): TGTGCCAGCAGTGAACTCGACAGGAACTATGGCTACACCTTC. It encodes CASSELDRNYGYTF.

This chain's CDR3 is CASSPHRGTGEYGGELFF. The DNA for the CDR3 is TGTGCCAGCAGTCCTCACCGCGGGACAGGGGAGTATGGCGGGGAGCTGTTTTTT. The genes are TRBV28 and TRBJ2-2, with 10 bases aligning to TRBD1. This CDR3 contains 18 residues. From germline, CDR1 is MDHEN and CDR2 SYDVKM. V shed 5 bases, J shed 7 bases, and the junction held 16 bases outside the gene matches.

CDR3 coding DNA: TGTGCCAGCAGCTTAGTCCAGGGGAAGGCCAAGCAGTTCTTC. It specifies CASSLVQGKAKQFF. The genes are TRBV11-2 and TRBJ2-1; D is perhaps TRBD1 (6 bases). Germline lookup yields CDR1 SGHAT and CDR2 FQNNGV. Trimming pared 1 base from V and 11 bases from J, leaving 15 bases between. This CDR3 spans 14 amino acids.

The chain is built from TRBV7-9 and TRBJ2-7; 7 positions match TRBD2. The V segment lost 1 base and the J segment 3 bases; nucleotides outside the gene matches: 6. Germline V lookup: CDR1 SEHNR, CDR2 FQNEAQ (reference sequence). The CDR3 spans 15 residues. Here the CDR3 reads CASSLGLAPVYEQYF. DNA for the CDR3: TGTGCCAGCAGCTTAGGACTAGCCCCAGTCTACGAGCAGTACTTC.

The genes are TRBV7-6 and TRBJ2-7, with 10 bases lining up with TRBD2. V lost 0 bases to trimming and J lost 2 bases; unmatched junction nucleotides: 4. The germline V gene has CDR1 SGHVS and CDR2 FNYEAQ. CDR3 size: 16 residues. In nucleotides, the CDR3 is TGTGCCAGCAGCTTAGCGGCTAGCGGGAGTGCCTACGAGCAGTACTTC. Translation: CASSLAASGSAYEQYF.